The present T cell receptor (beta chain) was sequenced within a study of blood T cell repertoires in COVID-19. Study details: PBMCs, B-cell-depleted T cells, or T cells provided the cDNA or gDNA that made up the material.

V was clipped by 8 bases and J by 5 bases; unmatched bases: 4. The CDR3 totals 12 residues. Germline CDR1 and CDR2: MNHEY and SMNVEV (reference sequence). How the authors handled the data: Estimates of nucleated cell counts were drawn from the amplification of reference gene primers. The protocol was immunoSEQ multiplex PCR, while the TCRdb copy is restricted to in-frame clones and leaves out a portion. The DNA gave D and trimming, while V, J and clone size come from that table. The sample holds around 220,000 clones, approximately 90% seen once. Participant age was roughly 18 to 95 years, and participants resided in roughly 24 US areas. Clinical histories supplied by participants themselves formed the basis of cohort assignment.

V is TRBV27 and J is TRBJ1-2, with 8 bases identical to TRBD1. The clonotype comes from a woman in her thirties with acute COVID-19. Sequenced input: PBMCs or T cells enriched from blood (not recorded which). This CDR3 reads CASSQGAYGYTF. The DNA of the CDR3 is TGTGCCAGCTCGCAGGGGGCATATGGCTACACCTTC.